Below are 27 T cell receptor beta chains sequenced from a single sample in a study of cytomegalovirus exposure and HLA in healthy donors. PCR was performed using 60 Vbeta and 13 Jbeta primers. Method: immunoSEQ multiplex PCR; TCRdb's copy keeps in-frame clones and lacks some. Of about 50,000 clones in the sample, about three quarters are singletons; the top ten hold approximately 7.6%. The sequenced sample was PBMCs. The receptors originated from a man aged 25-45 years in good health and CMV-seropositive.

This chain joins TRBV7-6 and TRBJ2-1, with D tentatively TRBD1 (5 bases). This CDR3 is built from 15 residues. V was shortened by 2 bases and J by 3 bases, with 11 bases between the two germline ends. Germline CDR1 is SGHVS and CDR2 is FNYEAQ. CDR3 in DNA: TGTGCCAGCAGCTTATGGTCGACAGACTACAATGAGCAGTTCTTC. Protein: CASSLWSTDYNEQFF.

The CDR3 nucleotides are TGTGCCAGCTCAGTACAGGGGATAGATACGCAGTATTTT. Encoded protein: CASSVQGIDTQYF. This chain connects TRBV18 to TRBJ2-3, with 7 bases identical to TRBD1. The germline V gene has CDR1 KGHSH and CDR2 LQKENI. V shed 5 bases and J 5 bases; nucleotides not matched to a gene: 4. This CDR3 has 13 residues.

This clone was seen a few times. This rearrangement joins TRBV2 to TRBJ1-2; possibly TRBD1 for D (6 bases). CDR3 length: 14 residues. V was shortened by 8 bases and J by 4 bases, with 17 bases between the two germline ends. Germline CDR1 and CDR2: SNHLY and FYNNEI. CDR3 sequence reads: CASRGGREGYGYTF. Written as DNA, the CDR3 is TGTGCCAGCCGTGGGGGCAGGGAAGGCTATGGCTACACCTTC.

V is TRBV18 and J is TRBJ1-6, with D perhaps TRBD1 (6 bases). In germline, CDR1 is KGHSH, CDR2 LQKENI. Trimming left V 1 base short and J 6 bases short, with 10 bases between. This CDR3 is built from 15 residues. The CDR3 nucleotides are TGTGCCAGCTCACCACGGACAGTGCCTAATTCACCCCTCCACTTT. This gives the protein CASSPRTVPNSPLHF.

This clone appeared a single time. The rearrangement links TRBV28 to TRBJ1-3, with a tentative D call TRBD1 (6 bases). Germline V gene lookup returns CDR1 MDHEN and CDR2 SYDVKM. Trimming pared 6 bases from V and 8 bases from J, leaving 17 bases between. The CDR3 covers 14 residues. The CDR3 loop is CASSPGGRTDTIYF. The CDR3 DNA reads TGTGCCAGCAGCCCTGGGGGCAGAACGGACACCATATATTTT.

The chain uses TRBV11-2 and TRBJ2-1; D unclear. CDR3 length equals 15 residues. Germline lookup yields CDR1 SGHAT and CDR2 FQNNGV. Trimming removed 1 base at V and 2 bases at J, with 9 bases between. The CDR3, as DNA: TGTGCCAGCAGCTTAGCCGGGTCCACCTACAATGAGCAGTTCTTC. Protein sequence: CASSLAGSTYNEQFF.

This chain links TRBV19 with TRBJ1-2; the D is unclear. CDR1 and CDR2 from the germline V gene are LNHDA and SQIVND (reference sequence). This CDR3 region has 13 residues. V lost 5 bases and J 3 bases, leaving 10 bases between the germline ends. The CDR3 is CASSPTSYYGYTF. The DNA for the CDR3 is TGTGCCAGTAGTCCAACATCTTACTATGGCTACACCTTC.

This clone appeared a few times. The chain is built from TRBV7-9 and TRBJ2-2; weak D call: TRBD2 (5 bases). Germline V gives CDR1 SEHNR, CDR2 FQNEAQ (reference sequence). The CDR3 is made up of 15 amino acids. V was clipped by 4 bases and J by 5 bases, with 14 bases between them. CDR3 protein: CASSYTEGRTGELFF. DNA of the CDR3: TGTGCCAGCAGCTACACAGAGGGTCGAACCGGGGAGCTGTTTTTT.

This chain connects TRBV2 to TRBJ2-5, with 12 bases identical to TRBD2. CDR1 is SNHLY, CDR2 FYNNEI, per germline. Trimming at V came to 2 bases and at J to 2 bases, leaving 0 bases not matched to a gene. The CDR3 totals 15 residues. The CDR3 coding sequence is TGTGCCAGCAGTGAAACTAGCGGGGGGCAAGAGACCCAGTACTTC. Its translation: CASSETSGGQETQYF.

The rearrangement links TRBV9 to TRBJ2-3, with D perhaps matching TRBD2 (5 bases). The CDR3 is 14 amino acids. Trimming stripped 1 base from V and 2 bases from J, with 8 bases between. Per the germline V gene, CDR1 is SGDLS and CDR2 is YYNGEE. The CDR3 coding sequence is TGTGCCAGCAGCGTAACTAGACTCACAGATACGCAGTATTTT. Encoded protein: CASSVTRLTDTQYF.

The chain joins TRBV5-1 to TRBJ2-5, with D tentatively TRBD1 (6 bases). Gene TRBJ2-7 matches the end of the DNA better, so the J call may be wrong. The CDR3 totals 14 residues. CDR1 SGHRS and CDR2 YFSETQ come from the germline V gene. CDR3 sequence (DNA): TGCGCCAGCAGCCCTGACACAGGGAGAGACGAGCAGTACTTC. This translates into CASSPDTGRDEQYF.

The chain couples TRBV9 to TRBJ2-5; maybe TRBD1 (5 bases). Per germline, CDR1 SGDLS and CDR2 YYNGEE. The V gene lost 2 bases and the J gene lost 5 bases, with 10 bases spanning the gap. The CDR3 loop spans 13 amino acids. CDR3 residues: CASSVRVRETQYF. The CDR3 nucleotides are TGTGCCAGCAGCGTCAGGGTTCGGGAGACCCAGTACTTC.

The J gene is TRBJ1-1, the V gene TRBV18, with 9 bases that match TRBD1. Germline-derived CDR1 and CDR2 are KGHSH and LQKENI. The CDR3 covers 15 residues. V shed 5 bases, J shed 3 bases, and the junction held 7 bases outside the gene matches. This chain's CDR3 is CASSFGQGPYTEAFF. For the CDR3, the DNA is TGTGCCAGCTCATTCGGACAGGGGCCGTACACTGAAGCTTTCTTT.

The rearrangement uses TRBV5-4 and TRBJ1-1; D possibly corresponds to TRBD1 (5 bases). In germline, CDR1 is SGHNT, CDR2 YYREEE (reference sequence). Trimming pared 4 bases from V and 2 bases from J, leaving 12 bases between. CDR3 size: 14 residues. CDR3: CASSRVGGNTEAFF. CDR3 DNA sequence: TGTGCCAGCAGCCGCGTCGGGGGAAACACTGAAGCTTTCTTT.

V is TRBV4-1 and J is TRBJ2-7; perhaps TRBD1 as D (7 bases). V was clipped by 1 base and J by 5 bases, with 12 bases between them. Per germline, CDR1 MGHRA and CDR2 YSYEKL. The length of the CDR3 is 14 residues. CDR3 in amino acids: CASSQVPGGNEQYF. In DNA, the CDR3 is TGCGCCAGCAGCCAAGTGCCAGGGGGGAACGAGCAGTACTTC.

The chain employs TRBV15 and TRBJ1-2; 10 bases agree with TRBD1. Germline V gene data show CDR1 as LNHNV and CDR2 as YYDKDF (reference sequence). The CDR3 spans 17 residues. Trimming removed 2 bases from V and 4 bases from J; junction bases left unmatched: 10. CDR3 sequence reads: CATSRNTGTGVSYGYTF. The CDR3 DNA is TGTGCCACCAGCAGAAATACCGGGACAGGGGTTAGCTATGGCTACACCTTC. Together with reference TRBV15 and TRBJ1-2, the CDR3 gives the full variable domain: DAMVIQNPRYQVTQFGKPVTLSCSQTLNHNVMYWYQQKSSQAPKLLFHYYDKDFNNEADTPDNFQSRRPNTSFCFLDIRSPGLGDTAMYLCATSRNTGTGVSYGYTFGSGTRLTVV.

The V call is TRBV20-1, the J call TRBJ2-5; the D is unclear. The CDR3 is 8 amino acids. The V and J ends lost 2 bases and 12 bases respectively, with 4 bases between them. Looked up from germline, CDR1 is DFQATT and CDR2 is SNEGSKA (reference sequence). CDR3 DNA: TGCAGTGCTAGACCTAAGTACTTC. Amino acid sequence: CSARPKYF.

This clone is medium-sized (0.01 to 0.1%) by share. For the CDR3, the DNA is TGTGCCAGTAGTTTCCGGACAGACTCCCCGTATTCACCCCTCCACTTT. Its protein product is CASSFRTDSPYSPLHF. V usage is TRBV19 and J usage is TRBJ1-6; possible D gene TRBD1, 6 bases. This CDR3 has 16 amino acids. Germline V gene data show CDR1 as LNHDA and CDR2 as SQIVND (reference sequence). V was clipped by 5 bases and J by 8 bases, with 19 bases between them.

The chain combines TRBV5-1 with TRBJ1-2; 7 bases agree with TRBD1. With V trimmed by 4 bases and J by 3 bases, 3 bases remained unmatched. Germline V lookup: CDR1 SGHRS, CDR2 YFSETQ. This CDR3 is built from 13 residues. This chain's CDR3 is CASSIDRDYGYTF. The CDR3 region has the DNA TGCGCCAGCAGCATTGACAGGGACTATGGCTACACCTTC.

This rearrangement joins TRBV7-9 to TRBJ1-6; perhaps TRBD1 as D (6 bases). V was cut by 5 bases and J by 7 bases, with 12 bases left in between. The CDR3 contains 14 residues. Germline loops: CDR1 SEHNR, CDR2 FQNEAQ (reference sequence). The CDR3, as DNA: TGTGCCAGCAGCCCCGGACAGCCCAATTCACCCCTCCACTTT. As protein: CASSPGQPNSPLHF.

The chain joins TRBV5-1 to TRBJ2-7; D is perhaps TRBD2 (6 bases). With 5 bases removed from V and 7 bases from J, the gap between germline ends came to 16 bases. Germline V gene data show CDR1 as SGHRS and CDR2 as YFSETQ. There are 13 residues in the CDR3. As DNA, the CDR3 is TGCGCCAGCAGACGGGACTCAATGGGGGAGCAGTACTTC. It codes for CASRRDSMGEQYF.

The chain has TRBV6-6 and TRBJ1-6; D is uncertain. The germline V gene has CDR1 MNHNY and CDR2 SVGAGI (reference sequence). V was shortened by 0 bases and J by 9 bases, with 12 bases between the two germline ends. The CDR3 covers 15 residues. This CDR3 reads CASSYSTGDGSPLHF. CDR3 DNA: TGTGCCAGCAGTTACTCGACGGGTGATGGTTCACCCCTCCACTTT.

This chain connects TRBV10-3 to TRBJ2-7, with 12 bases that match TRBD2. The V segment lost 3 bases and the J segment 3 bases; nucleotides outside the gene matches: 3. CDR1 is ENHRY, CDR2 SYGVKD, per germline. The CDR3 is 15 amino acids. The CDR3 sequence is CAISDRTSGNYEQYF. The CDR3 coding sequence is TGTGCCATCAGTGACAGGACTAGCGGGAACTACGAGCAGTACTTC.

The gene calls are TRBV5-1 and TRBJ1-2; 9 bases align to TRBD1. In germline, CDR1 is SGHRS, CDR2 YFSETQ. Trimming took 0 bases from V and 7 from J; bases not matched to a gene: 4. CDR3 size: 14 residues. The CDR3 sequence: CASSLGGQGFGYTF. The CDR3, as DNA: TGCGCCAGCAGCTTGGGTGGACAGGGGTTTGGCTACACCTTC.

V usage is TRBV12-2 and J usage is TRBJ1-2; the listed D gene, TRBD1, was not tested against the DNA. TRBV12-2 is labeled a pseudogene. This CDR3 is 17 amino acids long. CDR3 loop: CASRPVIHPDRRYGYTF. In DNA form, the CDR3 reads TGTGCAAGTCGCCCCGTCATACACCCGGACAGACGCTATGGCTACACCTTC.

The sample holds a few counts of this clone. The gene calls are TRBV4-1 and TRBJ2-1, with D perhaps matching TRBD2 (6 bases). CDR1 and CDR2 from the germline V gene are MGHRA and YSYEKL. V was pared by 0 bases and J by 7 bases, with 10 bases between. The CDR3 sequence is 14 residues long. The CDR3 region has the DNA TGCGCCAGCAGCCAAGATCCCGCGGGGAATGAGCAGTTCTTC. Protein product: CASSQDPAGNEQFF.

CDR3 in amino acids: CASSLDGTVNSPLHF. CDR3 DNA sequence: TGTGCCAGCAGCTTGGATGGGACAGTTAATTCACCCCTCCACTTT. V gene TRBV11-2 combines with J gene TRBJ1-6, with 7 bases fitting TRBD1. CDR1 is SGHAT, CDR2 FQNNGV, per germline. V shed 3 bases and J 6 bases; nucleotides not matched to a gene: 5. The CDR3 is 15 residues long.